This TCR beta chain is drawn from a study of STAT5B mutations in CD4+ large granular lymphocyte leukemia. Study results and limitations: 8/27 top patient clones versus 2/35 control clones were TRBV06-family.

Healthy controls were blood donor buffy coats. In the original processing: The detection floor for productive clonotype frequency was 2.59 x 10-5. Profiling relied on immunoSEQ multiplex PCR, and the TCRdb table lists in-frame clones only, not all of them. V, J and clone size are taken as reported in that table, and D and trimming were inferred from the DNA itself. The table records around 21,000 clones, around 78% of them present only once. As concerns this clone: What it binds is unknown.

Germline values: CDR1 SGHAT, CDR2 FQNNGV. V lost 0 bases and J lost 3, with 12 bases in between. This CDR3 spans 15 amino acids. The chain couples TRBV11-2 to TRBJ2-7; no clear D. The clonotype originates from a human donor in good health. Sequencing was done on a sample of CD4+ T cells from blood buffy coats. The CDR3 nucleotides read TGTGCCAGCAGCTTAGACCGGGCAGGAAGCTACGAGCAGTACTTC. Its translation: CASSLDRAGSYEQYF.